A selection of T cell receptor beta chains follows, all from one sample in a study of early T cells in non-severe SARS-CoV-2 infection. TCRdb called the 5' RACE reads again in MiXCR, with one record for every CDR3 protein. The profile shows tens of thousands of distinct CDR3 sequences, around 10% of them singletons. The sample taken for sequencing was whole blood. The receptors shown here come from an adult who was a healthcare worker with PCR-confirmed SARS-CoV-2 infection or an uninfected control (not recorded which). CDR3s include the opening cysteine and the closing phenylalanine or tryptophan. D genes are given only for firm matches. Where a row states a size, it is once, few, many or the class of an expanded clone; other rows omit it.

>11|many|TRBJ2-5|TRBV20-1|NA
TGCAGTGCAGACAGTCAAGAGACCCAGTACTTC
CSADSQETQYF
>15|NA|TRBJ2-7|TRBV5-1|NA
TGCGCCAGCAGCTTGGCCGCCGGACTCGCCTACGAGCAGTACTTC
CASSLAAGLAYEQYF
>13|NA|TRBJ2-7|TRBV5-4|NA
TGTGCCAGCAGCTTGGTACAGAGCGGCGAGCAGTACTTC
CASSLVQSGEQYF
>15|many|TRBJ2-7|TRBV7-2|TRBD2
TGTGCCAGCAGCCTCGGGGAGGGTGGGGCCTACGAGCAGTACTTC
CASSLGEGGAYEQYF
>14|many|TRBJ2-7|TRBV7-6|TRBD2
TGTGCCAGCAGCTTGGGCGGGGGATGGTACGAGCAGTACTTC
CASSLGGGWYEQYF
>14|NA|TRBJ1-1|TRBV7-3|NA
TGTGCCAGCAGCTTACAGGGGCGGGGCACTGAAGCTTTCTTT
CASSLQGRGTEAFF
>14|NA|TRBJ2-4|TRBV20-1|TRBD2
TGCAGTGCCCCCCCAGGCGGGAGTAGAGACATTCAGTACTTC
CSAPPGGSRDIQYF
>16|few|TRBJ2-3|TRBV28|NA
TGTGCCAGCAGTTTAAGGTTGGCCCTTTTGGGAGATACGCAGTATTTT
CASSLRLALLGDTQYF
>13|many|TRBJ1-2|TRBV28|NA
TGTGCCAGCACCCGTACGACGCTCCGGGGCTACACCTTC
CASTRTTLRGYTF
>14|few|TRBJ1-6|TRBV7-9|TRBD1
TGTGCCAGCAGCTCCGGGACAGTCAATTCACCCCTCCACTTT
CASSSGTVNSPLHF
>12|few|TRBJ2-5|TRBV3-1|NA
TGTGCCAGCAGCCAAGATACGGAGACCCAGTACTTC
CASSQDTETQYF
>14|many|TRBJ2-7|TRBV4-3|TRBD1
TGCGCCAGCAGCCATGGACAGGGGACCCACGAGCAGTACTTC
CASSHGQGTHEQYF
>17|NA|TRBJ2-1|TRBV20-1|TRBD2
TGCAGTGCTACGCCGGGACTAGCGGGAGCTAAATACAATGAGCAGTTCTTC
CSATPGLAGAKYNEQFF
>15|NA|TRBJ1-1|TRBV29-1|NA
TGCAGCGTTTGGAGAGGGGGGGCAGGAGGCACTGAAGCTTTCTTT
CSVWRGGAGGTEAFF
>14|many|TRBJ2-7|TRBV25-1|NA
TGTGCCAGCAGTCTTACTTTTAGAACCGACGAGCAGTACTTC
CASSLTFRTDEQYF
>13|many|TRBJ1-2|TRBV24-1|TRBD1
TGTGCCACCGGGGACAGGGCGGGCTATGGCTACACCTTC
CATGDRAGYGYTF
>12|few|TRBJ2-7|TRBV6-2/TRBV6-3|NA
TGTGCCAGCAGTTACGTCCCCTACGAGCAGTACTTC
CASSYVPYEQYF
>15|few|TRBJ2-3|TRBV27|TRBD1
TGTGCCAGCAGTCCCGGGACAGGGTTAATTGATACGCAGTATTTT
CASSPGTGLIDTQYF
>12|NA|TRBJ1-1|TRBV20-1|TRBD1
TGCAGTGTCGTACAGGGGATCACTGAAGCTTTCTTT
CSVVQGITEAFF
>13|many|TRBJ2-4|TRBV20-1|NA
TGCAGTGCTAGGGAGGGAGAGGTGGACATTCAGTACTTC
CSAREGEVDIQYF
>14|many|TRBJ2-7|TRBV6-5|TRBD2
TGTGCCAGCAGTTCAAGACTAGCGGGTAGCGAGCAGTACTTC
CASSSRLAGSEQYF